A single sample is the source of the 10 T cell receptor beta chains below, sequenced in a study of T cell responses to AZD1222 COVID-19 vaccine. Using immunoSEQ multiplex PCR, the repertoire was profiled, and TCRdb retains in-frame clones only, with some absent. The sample carries some 120,000 clones, almost 95% recorded once. The sequences come from peripheral blood, collected 28 days after the second AZD1222 dose. The source is an adult who received the AZD1222 COVID-19 vaccine.

The rearrangement joins TRBV5-6 to TRBJ2-2; 8 bases agree with TRBD2. This CDR3 spans 17 amino acids. Per the germline V gene, CDR1 is SGHDT and CDR2 is YYEEEE. J was trimmed by 7 bases and V by 4 bases; bases with no gene match: 15. CDR3 sequence reads: CASSLSLGGAGGGELFF. The DNA of the CDR3 is TGTGCCAGCAGCCTCTCTCTGGGGGGCGCGGGAGGCGGGGAGCTGTTTTTT.

The V and J genes are TRBV2 and TRBJ1-4, with 7 bases that match TRBD1. V lost 6 bases, J lost 7 bases, and 11 bases stayed unmatched. The CDR3 is 15 residues long. Germline CDR1 SNHLY, CDR2 FYNNEI. The CDR3 DNA follows: TGTGCCAGCAGCGGTGACAGGGTTAAGACTGAAAAACTGTTTTTT. Amino acids: CASSGDRVKTEKLFF.

This clone came up once. Sequence at one end of the junction differs from germline and may be a read error. This sequence joins TRBV28 and TRBJ2-7, with TRBD2 matching over 12 bases. Germline CDR1 is MDHEN and CDR2 is SYDVKM. The CDR3 extends over 15 amino acids. CDR3 bases: TGTGCCAGCAGTTTATCTAGCGGGAGGGTCCACGAGCAGTGCTTC. Its translation is CASSLSSGRVHEQCF.

The chain joins TRBV5-1 to TRBJ1-6, with D maybe TRBD1 (6 bases). This CDR3 contains 14 residues. Trimming shortened V by 4 bases and J by 15 bases, and 20 bases separated the two germline ends. The V gene's germline CDR1 is SGHRS and CDR2 YFSETQ. In DNA form, the CDR3 reads TGCGCCAGCAGCGAAAACCCCGACAGGTTACTCCTCCACTTT. Translation gives CASSENPDRLLLHF.

The CDR3 region has the DNA TGTGCCAGCAGCCCACACCGGGGGGGAGGAAACACCATATATTTT. Protein sequence: CASSPHRGGGNTIYF. The rearrangement uses TRBV9 and TRBJ1-3, with D maybe TRBD1 (5 bases). The CDR3 covers 15 residues. Germline CDR1 and CDR2: SGDLS and YYNGEE. Trimming took off 4 bases at V and 4 bases at J, with 15 bases between the two ends.

The CDR3 nucleotides read TGTGCCAGCAGCCGAGAAGGACAGAACTCTGGAAACACCATATATTTT. Translated: CASSREGQNSGNTIYF. The chain joins TRBV27 to TRBJ1-3; a possible D gene is TRBD1 (6 bases). This CDR3 region has 16 residues. V lost 6 bases to trimming and J lost 0 bases, with 15 bases between them. CDR1 is MNHEY, CDR2 SMNVEV, per germline (reference sequence).

The chain employs TRBV4-1 and TRBJ2-7, with TRBD1 identical over 10 bases. Looked up from germline, CDR1 is MGHRA and CDR2 is YSYEKL. This CDR3 is built from 14 residues. The ends lost 4 bases at V and 2 bases at J; junction bases unmatched: 2. The CDR3, as DNA: TGCGCCAGCAGCCTGGGACAGGGGACCTACGAGCAGTACTTC. Translated: CASSLGQGTYEQYF.

The chain is built from TRBV19 and TRBJ2-7; 7 bases are shared with TRBD2. The ends lost 3 bases at V and 0 bases at J; junction bases unmatched: 5. The CDR3 contains 15 residues. CDR1 LNHDA and CDR2 SQIVND come from the germline V gene (reference sequence). CDR3 residues: CASSMPSGSSYEQYF. The CDR3 DNA is TGTGCCAGTAGTATGCCTAGCGGAAGCTCCTACGAGCAGTACTTC.

The chain is built from TRBV19 and TRBJ2-5, with TRBD2 as a possible D gene (6 bases). Trimming stripped 4 bases from V and 1 base from J, with 16 bases between. CDR1 is LNHDA, CDR2 SQIVND, per germline (reference sequence). The CDR3 has 16 residues. CDR3 residues: CASSSTLGTFQETQYF. The DNA of the CDR3 is TGTGCCAGTAGTAGTACCTTAGGGACTTTCCAAGAGACCCAGTACTTC.

The V call is TRBV12-5, the J call TRBJ2-5; TRBD2 matches at 7 bases. The germline CDR1 and CDR2 sequences are LGHNT and FRNRAP. The CDR3 extends over 15 amino acids. Germline trimming cut 3 bases from V and 4 bases from J; bases unmatched to any gene: 8. The CDR3 here is CASGFDGRSGETQYF. CDR3 sequence (DNA): TGTGCTAGTGGTTTTGACGGGAGGAGTGGAGAGACCCAGTACTTC. The entire variable domain, with the rest obtained from reference TRBV12-5 and TRBJ2-5, is as follows: DARVTQTPRHKVTEMGQEVTMRCQPILGHNTVFWYRQTMMQGLELLAYFRNRAPLDDSGMPKDRFSAEMPDATLATLKIQPSEPRDSAVYFCASGFDGRSGETQYFGPGTRLLVL.